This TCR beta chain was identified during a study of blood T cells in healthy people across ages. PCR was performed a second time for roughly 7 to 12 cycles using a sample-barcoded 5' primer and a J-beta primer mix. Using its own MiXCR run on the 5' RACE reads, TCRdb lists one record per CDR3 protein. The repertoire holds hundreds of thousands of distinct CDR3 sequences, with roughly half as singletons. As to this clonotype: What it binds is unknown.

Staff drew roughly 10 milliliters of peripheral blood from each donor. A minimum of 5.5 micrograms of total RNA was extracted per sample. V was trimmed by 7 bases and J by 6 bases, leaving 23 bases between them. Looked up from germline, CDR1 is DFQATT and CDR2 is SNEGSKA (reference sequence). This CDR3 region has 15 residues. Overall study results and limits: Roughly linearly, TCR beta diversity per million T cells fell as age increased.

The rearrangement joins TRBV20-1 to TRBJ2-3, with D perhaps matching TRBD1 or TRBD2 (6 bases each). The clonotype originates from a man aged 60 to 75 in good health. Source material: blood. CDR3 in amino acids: CSVGASGAHLDTQYF. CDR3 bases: TGCAGTGTTGGGGCTTCGGGGGCCCACTTGGATACGCAGTATTTT.